This is a list of T cell receptor beta chains from one sample in a study of blood T cell repertoires in COVID-19. Produced via immunoSEQ multiplex PCR; TCRdb's table is partial and in-frame only. The sample consists of tens of thousands of clones, 88% of them appearing once. The specimen sequenced was peripheral blood. These receptor sequences come from a man aged 45-60 years with active COVID-19. Each CDR3 is given with its conserved first and last residue. D genes are given only for firm matches. Size is omitted from some rows. Given values are once, few, many or a class for expanded clones.

J | size | D | V | DNA | CDR3
TRBJ2-2 | NA | NA | TRBV3-1/TRBV3-2 | TGTGCCAGCAGCCCCCAGGGGTTTTCTCCGAACACCGGGGAGCTGTTTTTT | CASSPQGFSPNTGELFF
TRBJ2-6 | once | TRBD1 | TRBV7-6 | TGTGCCAGCAGCCCTCGGACAGGGGCAACCACAAACGTCCTGACTTTC | CASSPRTGATTNVLTF
TRBJ2-7 | NA | TRBD1 | TRBV28 | TGTGCCAGCAGTGCCCTAGCCGGGACAGGGGAGGACGAGCAGTACTTC | CASSALAGTGEDEQYF
TRBJ2-3 | NA | TRBD1 | TRBV28 | TGTGCCAGCAGTTCTAAGCGCCGGGACAGGGAGGTCACAGATACGCAGTATTTT | CASSSKRRDREVTDTQYF
TRBJ2-3 | few | TRBD2 | TRBV28 | TGTGCCAGCAGGTCCGGGACTAGAGGCACAGATACGCAGTATTTT | CASRSGTRGTDTQYF
TRBJ2-1 | NA | TRBD2 | TRBV7-2 | TGTGCCAGCACCGCGGGGGGGCCGAACAATGAGCAGTTCTTC | CASTAGGPNNEQFF
TRBJ2-5 | NA | TRBD2 | TRBV18 | TGTGCCAGCTCAATCACTAGCGGGGGGCAAGAGACCCAGTACTTC | CASSITSGGQETQYF
TRBJ2-3 | NA | TRBD2 | TRBV27 | TGTGCCAGCAGTTCGACACTAGCGGGGGGGCCGGATACGCAGTATTTT | CASSSTLAGGPDTQYF
TRBJ2-3 | few | TRBD1 | TRBV7-2 | TGTGCCAGTGGACAGGGGTTGAACACAGATACGCAGTATTTT | CASGQGLNTDTQYF
TRBJ1-4 | NA | TRBD1 | TRBV28 | TGTGCCAGCAGTGGAAGGACAGGGGAGGAAAAACTGTTTTTT | CASSGRTGEEKLFF
TRBJ1-6 | NA | TRBD1 | TRBV2 | TGTGCCAGCAGTGAAGGACAGGGGAATTCACCCCTCCACTTT | CASSEGQGNSPLHF
TRBJ2-5 | NA | TRBD1 | TRBV5-6 | TGTGCCAGCAGCCTGATGGGACAGATACAAGAGACCCAGTACTTC | CASSLMGQIQETQYF
TRBJ1-4 | NA | TRBD1 | TRBV30 | TGTGCCTGGAGAACGCCTGGACAGGGCTCAAATGAAAAACTGTTTTTT | CAWRTPGQGSNEKLFF
TRBJ2-7 | NA | NA | TRBV11-2 | TGTGCCAGCAGCTTAGCCCGGGAGCAGTACTTC | CASSLAREQYF
TRBJ2-1 | NA | TRBD2 | TRBV4-3 | TGCGCCAGCAGCCAAGAGCGGGGGGTTAGCGGGAGGGTGCAGTTCTTC | CASSQERGVSGRVQFF